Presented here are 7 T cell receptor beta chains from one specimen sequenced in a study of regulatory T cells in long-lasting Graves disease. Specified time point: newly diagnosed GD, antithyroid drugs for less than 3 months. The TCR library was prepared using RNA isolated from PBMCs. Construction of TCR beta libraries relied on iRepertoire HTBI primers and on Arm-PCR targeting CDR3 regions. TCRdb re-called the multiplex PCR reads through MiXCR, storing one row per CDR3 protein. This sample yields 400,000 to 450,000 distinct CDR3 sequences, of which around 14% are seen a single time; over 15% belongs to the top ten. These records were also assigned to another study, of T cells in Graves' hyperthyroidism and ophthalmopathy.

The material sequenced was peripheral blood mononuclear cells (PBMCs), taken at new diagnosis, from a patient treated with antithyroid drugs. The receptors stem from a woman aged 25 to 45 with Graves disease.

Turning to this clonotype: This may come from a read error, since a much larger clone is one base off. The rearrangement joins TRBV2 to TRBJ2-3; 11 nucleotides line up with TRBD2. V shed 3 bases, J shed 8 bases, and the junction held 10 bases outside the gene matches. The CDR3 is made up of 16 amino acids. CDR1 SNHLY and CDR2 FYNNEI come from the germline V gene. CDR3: CASSDLGTSGDLTQYF. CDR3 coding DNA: TGTGCCAGCAGTGATTTGGGGACTAGCGGAGACCTTACGCAGTATTTT. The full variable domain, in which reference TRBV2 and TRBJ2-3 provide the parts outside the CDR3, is EPEVTQTPSHQVTQMGQEVILRCVPISNHLYFYWYRQILGQKVEFLVSFYNNEISEKSEIFDDQFSVERPDGSNFTLKIRSTKLEDSAMYFCASSDLGTSGDLTQYFGPGTRLTVL.

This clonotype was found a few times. The CDR3 DNA sequence: TGTGCCAGTAGTATTGAGGGGAACACTGAAGCTTTCTTT. Translating gives CASSIEGNTEAFF. J is TRBJ1-1 and V is TRBV19; D is uncertain. This CDR3 spans 13 amino acids. CDR1 is LNHDA, CDR2 SQIVND, per germline (reference sequence). Trimming removed 3 bases from V and 1 base from J, with 6 bases in between.

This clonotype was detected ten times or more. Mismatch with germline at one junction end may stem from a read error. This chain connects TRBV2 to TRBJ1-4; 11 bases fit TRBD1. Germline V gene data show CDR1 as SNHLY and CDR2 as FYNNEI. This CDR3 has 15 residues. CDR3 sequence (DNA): TGTGCCAGCAGAGAAGTTGGGACAGGGGGAGAAAAACTGTTTTTT. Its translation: CASREVGTGGEKLFF.

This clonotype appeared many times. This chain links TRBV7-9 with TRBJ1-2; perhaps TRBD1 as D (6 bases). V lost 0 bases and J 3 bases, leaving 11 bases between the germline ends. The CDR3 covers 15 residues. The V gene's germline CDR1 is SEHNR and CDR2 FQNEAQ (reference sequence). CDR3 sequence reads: CASSLAMSGDYGYTF. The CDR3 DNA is TGTGCCAGCAGCTTAGCGATGTCAGGGGACTATGGCTACACCTTC. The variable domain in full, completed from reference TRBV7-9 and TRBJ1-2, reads DTGVSQNPRHKITKRGQNVTFRCDPISEHNRLYWYRQTLGQGPEFLTYFQNEAQLEKSRLLSDRFSAERPKGSFSTLEIQRTEQGDSAMYLCASSLAMSGDYGYTFGSGTRLTVV.

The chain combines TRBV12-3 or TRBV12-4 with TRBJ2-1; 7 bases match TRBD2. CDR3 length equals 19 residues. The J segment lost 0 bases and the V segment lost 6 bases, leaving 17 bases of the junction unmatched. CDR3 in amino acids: CASSPPTSRRIGSYNEQFF. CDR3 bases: TGTGCCAGCAGCCCCCCGACTAGCAGGAGGATTGGCTCCTACAATGAGCAGTTCTTC.

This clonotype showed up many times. The CDR3 bases are TGTGCCAGCAGCCTAAGGGATGGCTACACCTTC. Translated: CASSLRDGYTF. This chain joins TRBV7-2 and TRBJ1-2; D ambiguous. The CDR3 loop spans 11 amino acids. V shed 5 bases and J shed 6 bases, with 7 bases lying between them. CDR1 is SGHTA and CDR2 is FQGNSA in the germline V gene.

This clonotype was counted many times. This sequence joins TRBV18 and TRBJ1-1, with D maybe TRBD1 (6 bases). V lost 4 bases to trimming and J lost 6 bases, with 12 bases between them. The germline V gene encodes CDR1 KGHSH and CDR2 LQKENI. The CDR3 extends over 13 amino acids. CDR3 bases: TGTGCCAGCTCACTACAGGGTCCCCCTGAAGCTTTCTTT. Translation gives CASSLQGPPEAFF.